The clone carrying this T cell receptor beta chain was observed a single time. This sample is part of a study of blood T cell repertoires in COVID-19. At the level of the study: Italy, Spain and the United States were the sources of the convalescent and acute COVID-19 samples. PBMCs, B-cell-depleted T cells, or T cells provided the cDNA or gDNA that made up the material.

Germline CDR1 and CDR2: SEHNR and FQNEAQ (reference sequence). The CDR3 contains 14 residues. V was clipped by 0 bases and J by 10 bases, with 15 bases between them. Study processing details: How many nucleated cells were present was estimated from reference gene primer amplification. Some clones are missing from TCRdb's copy, which holds only in-frame ones; the method was immunoSEQ multiplex PCR. V and J calls and clone size come straight from that table; D and trimming were deduced from the DNA. The table lists some 270,000 clones, roughly 89% of them singletons. Followed over time, Seattle patients had been enrolled while infection was active.

Sequenced material: peripheral blood. The rearrangement joins TRBV7-9 to TRBJ1-1, with a tentative D call TRBD1 (6 bases). The source of this sequence is a woman aged 55 to 70 with COVID-19, enrolled during active disease. In DNA form, the CDR3 reads TGTGCCAGCAGCTTAGCGCTCAGGGGCGTCCCAGCTTTCTTT. This sequence encodes CASSLALRGVPAFF.